This T cell receptor (beta chain) was recovered during a study of T cells in Graves' hyperthyroidism and ophthalmopathy (dated by TCRdb to between 2019 and 2020). Study-level background: Peripheral blood samples were taken at initial diagnosis, before any treatment was given. To identify distinguishing TCR V-J signatures, a discovery cohort of 90 to 100 patients was used, comprising under 45 with Graves' ophthalmopathy and approximately 57 with stable Graves' hyperthyroidism. Prospective prediction of ophthalmopathy was tested in an independent validation cohort consisting of roughly 19 hyperthyroidism patients and 17 patients who later progressed to ophthalmopathy. The roughly 90 discovery patients were divided at random into training and test sets in a 7:3 ratio. The study also compared thyroid tissue and blood T-cell repertoires from a handful of Graves' hyperthyroidism patients. Once sampling was done, hyperthyroidism patients were given methimazole at a starting dose of 30 mg daily, whereas ophthalmopathy patients were given high-dose intravenous methylprednisolone. The paper reports TCR Vbeta CDR3 sequencing of approximately 140 peripheral blood samples: fewer than 50 ophthalmopathy, some 80 hyperthyroidism and around 17 progressor patients.

Summary of the overall study and its limitations: A model built on a 13 V-J signature distinguished ophthalmopathy from stable hyperthyroidism, reaching 87.88% sensitivity and 81% to 83% specificity in cross-validation and 80%/75% in testing. No statistical method was used to set the sample size in advance, and investigators knew the group allocation. During validation, the model predicted progression to ophthalmopathy a median of approximately 6.5 months ahead of onset, with around 70% sensitivity and roughly 75% specificity. Most expanded thyroid clonotypes (frequency above 0.001) were also detected in blood, suggesting blood repertoires may reflect thyroid immune responses.

Graves' hyperthyroidism was defined as stable when no progression to ophthalmopathy occurred over 18 months of follow-up. Hyperthyroidism patients were newly diagnosed, with disease duration under 2 months, and aged 18 to 65 years. Patients with uncontrolled infections, other autoimmune diseases, pregnancy or lactation were excluded. Diagnoses were based on clinical symptoms, serum thyroxine and TRAb, thyroid ultrasound and orbital computed tomography. Ficoll-Paque density gradient centrifugation was used to isolate PBMCs from around 10 ml of fresh peripheral blood. Total RNA was extracted using Trizol reagent, and RNA quality was assessed on an Agilent 2100 Bioanalyzer. CDR1 and CDR2 (LNHDA, SQIVND) derive from the germline V gene (reference sequence). Taken from cysteine to phenylalanine, the CDR3 has 17 residues. This entry keeps only the CDR3 DNA: 51 bases, framed from base 1. Unmatched junction bases come to 15, with V trimmed by 2 bases and J by 8 bases.

This clonotype was recorded a few times. Its antigen remains undetermined. It has no much larger one-base neighbor in the sample; base qualities were not kept. The TCR beta CDR3 regions were amplified from the RNA transcripts. For the first round of RT-PCR on the TCR CDR3, the HTBI primer set was used together with the Qiagen OneStep RT-PCR kit. Libraries were constructed in a second round of multiplex PCR, after which size selection and purification were performed. The libraries were sequenced on an Illumina HiSeq2000 using paired-end 100 bp reads. The original pipeline was this. SOAPnuke was used to process the raw data, with reads discarded if the reads contained adapters or uncalled bases, had a mean Phred below 15, or lacked an exact constant-primer or identifier match. High-quality paired reads were merged using COPE v1.2.5, and each unique nucleotide sequence was defined as a clonotype. MiTCR v1.1 was used to align the clonotypes against IMGT TRBV, TRBD and TRBJ reference segments. Only V-J combinations with frequency above 0.0001, covering about 99% of repertoires, were analysed. A TCS score was defined as the ratio of F50 (clonal expansion) to E x V (chaos), with BLOSUM62-based TCRdist applied between CDR3 peptides within each V-J. Welch's t-statistics and random forest reduced roughly 540 V-J features to fewer than 15, which were used in a naive Bayes classifier (R e1071). In TCRdb, the public reads were trimmed at Q25 with fastp and aligned with MiXCR, with productive beta chains retained. Rows matching on CDR3 protein sequence are summarized as one entry with the most common DNA and genes. The V and J calls and clone size are TCRdb's, not the authors'. For this sample there are around 340,000 distinct CDR3 sequences; over 11% appear just once. Of the sample, around 23% falls within the top ten clones.

This clonotype was obtained from a woman aged 25-40 years with Graves' hyperthyroidism. Sequencing was performed on blood. The chain is assembled from TRBV19 and TRBJ2-1, and 7 junction bases match TRBD1. The CDR3 sequence is CASSIRFVGTEPHEQFF. The nucleotide sequence reads as follows: TGTGCCAGTAGTATAAGGTTTGTCGGGACAGAGCCCCATGAGCAGTTCTTC.